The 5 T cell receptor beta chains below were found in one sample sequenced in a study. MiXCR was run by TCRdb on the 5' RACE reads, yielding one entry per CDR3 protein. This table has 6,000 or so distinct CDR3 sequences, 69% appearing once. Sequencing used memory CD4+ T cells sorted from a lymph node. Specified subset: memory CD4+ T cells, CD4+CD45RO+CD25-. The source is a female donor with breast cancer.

Here the CDR3 reads CASSHSGSSYNEQFF. The CDR3 nucleotides are TGTGCCAGCAGCCACAGCGGGAGTTCATACAATGAGCAGTTCTTC. The rearrangement joins TRBV7-3 to TRBJ2-1; 8 positions match TRBD2. The CDR3 is 15 amino acids. Germline CDR1 SGHTA, CDR2 FQGTGA. The junction had 7 bases not matched to a gene; V was cut back by 5 bases and J by 4 bases.

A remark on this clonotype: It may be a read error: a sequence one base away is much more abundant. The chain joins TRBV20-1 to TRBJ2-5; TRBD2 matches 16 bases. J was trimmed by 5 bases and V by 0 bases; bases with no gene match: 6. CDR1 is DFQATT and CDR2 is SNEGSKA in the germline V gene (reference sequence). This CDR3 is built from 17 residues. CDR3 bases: TGCAGTGCTAGAGAGGGGACTAGCGGGGGGGCCGCTGAGACCCAGTACTTC. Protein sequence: CSAREGTSGGAAETQYF.

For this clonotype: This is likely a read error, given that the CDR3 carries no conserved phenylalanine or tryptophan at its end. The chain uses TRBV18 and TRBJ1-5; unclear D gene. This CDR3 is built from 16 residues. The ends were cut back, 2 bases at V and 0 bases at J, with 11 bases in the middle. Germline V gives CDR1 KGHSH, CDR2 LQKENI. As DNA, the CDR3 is TGTGCCAGCTCACCAGGAAGCTTCAGTAGCAATCAGCCCCAGCATCTT. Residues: CASSPGSFSSNQPQHL.

The CDR3 sequence is CATHPGGTAYNEQFF. CDR3 nucleotide sequence: TGTGCCACGCACCCGGGCGGGACCGCCTACAATGAGCAGTTCTTC. The rearrangement joins TRBV7-2 to TRBJ2-1; the D gene is possibly TRBD2 (6 bases). V lost 10 bases and J 2 bases, leaving 18 bases between the germline ends. Germline lookup yields CDR1 SGHTA and CDR2 FQGNSA. The CDR3 contains 15 residues.

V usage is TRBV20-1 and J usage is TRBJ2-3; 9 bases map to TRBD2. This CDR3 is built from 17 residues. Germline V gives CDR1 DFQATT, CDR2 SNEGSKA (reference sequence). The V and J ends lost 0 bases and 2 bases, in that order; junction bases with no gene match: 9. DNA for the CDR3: TGCAGTGCTAGAGACTGGACTAGCGTTACTAACACAGATACGCAGTATTTT. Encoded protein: CSARDWTSVTNTDTQYF.